The clone carrying this TCR beta chain was picked up one time. What it binds is not known. This entry is derived from a study of vaccination effects on CD4 cells after COVID-19. Study overall: The vaccine given was either BNT162b2 or mRNA-1273, in two doses. Study-wide results and caveats: The study found marked clonal contraction of infection- and vaccine-induced clones late after vaccination. The study had few convalescent patients and no early post-infection timepoints.

The CDR3 extends over 13 amino acids. V was trimmed by 3 bases and J by 3 bases, leaving 6 bases between them. In germline, CDR1 is PRHDT, CDR2 FYEKMQ (reference sequence). The data were produced by immunoSEQ multiplex PCR, yet TCRdb's version contains in-frame clones alone and is incomplete. The repertoire holds about 48,000 clones, with roughly three quarters as singletons. Expansion of antigen-specific CD4+ T cells with viral peptide pools was carried out by the ViraFEST assay before sequencing. When ten to eleven days of culture had elapsed, CD4+ T cells were isolated. The study found no prior SARS-CoV-2 infection in the vaccine recipients, who tested negative for nucleocapsid antibodies. Half-medium changes using IL-2 medium occurred on days 3 and 7.

Specimen: CD4+ T cells from PBMCs cultured with HCoV-OC43 spike peptides, collected before COVID-19 vaccination. The subset: HCoV-OC43 spike overlapping peptide pool stimulation. The gene calls are TRBV13 and TRBJ1-5; D not resolved. The clonotype was recovered from a human donor who received a COVID-19 vaccine. Here the CDR3 reads CASSLRPNQPQHF. DNA of the CDR3: TGTGCCAGCAGCTTGCGGCCCAATCAGCCCCAGCATTTT.